This T cell receptor beta chain comes out of a study of vaccination effects on CD4 cells after COVID-19. CDR1 and CDR2 (germline): SNHLY, FYNNEI. The V end was cut by 6 bases, the J end by 2 bases, with 10 bases between. This CDR3 comprises 13 residues. In regard to this clone: Its antigen is unidentified.

Prior to sequencing, the ViraFEST assay stimulated PBMC with viral peptide pools, which expanded the antigen-specific CD4+ T cells. Researchers isolated CD4+ T cells once less than 13 days of culture had elapsed. Each participant was given two doses of one vaccine (BNT162b2 or mRNA-1273). PBMC cultures contained 1.8 million or so cells per well, roughly 10 IU/ml IL-2 and about 9.7 ug/ml peptides. In the cultures, half the medium was exchanged for IL-2 medium on days 3 and 7. Data came from immunoSEQ multiplex PCR; TCRdb stores just in-frame clones and leaves some out. The table lists 60,000 to 90,000 clones, 81% of them singletons, with more than 1% in the top ten.

The source material was CD4+ T cells from PBMCs cultured with HCoV-229E spike peptides, sampled after COVID-19 vaccination. The chain uses TRBV2 and TRBJ2-5; D perhaps matches TRBD1 (5 bases). The clonotype originates from a human donor who received a COVID-19 vaccine. The CDR3 reads CASSLPGQETQYF. The CDR3 bases are TGTGCCAGCAGCTTGCCAGGGCAAGAGACCCAGTACTTC.